The rows below give T cell receptor beta chains drawn from one sample of a study of CD8+CD57+ T cells in acquired aplastic anemia. TCRdb called the reads again in MiXCR, with one record for every CDR3 protein. The sample includes 260,000 or so distinct CDR3 sequences, around 82% of them seen just once. The specimen was sorted CD4+, CD8+, or CD8+CD57+ T cells (not recorded which) from PBMCs. These receptors were obtained from a human donor with aplastic anemia. CDR3s include the opening cysteine and the closing phenylalanine or tryptophan. D genes are given only for firm matches. Clone size is stated in some rows and not others, as once, few, many or a class when expanded.

d_call: TRBD2
clone_size: .
j_call: TRBJ2-3
cdr3_length: 15
v_call: TRBV5-4
cdr3_aa: CASSFVAGGSDTQYF
cdr3_nt: TGTGCCAGCAGCTTTGTCGCGGGAGGATCAGATACGCAGTATTTT

d_call: .
clone_size: .
j_call: TRBJ2-3
cdr3_length: 14
v_call: TRBV9
cdr3_aa: CASSLSENSYNEYF
cdr3_nt: TGTGCCAGCAGCTTATCCGAGAACTCCTACAATGAGTATTTT

d_call: TRBD1
clone_size: .
j_call: TRBJ1-5
cdr3_length: 13
v_call: TRBV2
cdr3_aa: CASNRQGNQPQHF
cdr3_nt: TGTGCCAGCAATAGACAGGGAAATCAGCCCCAGCATTTT

d_call: .
clone_size: few
j_call: TRBJ2-3
cdr3_length: 12
v_call: TRBV25-1
cdr3_aa: CASSELLDTQYF
cdr3_nt: TGTGCCAGCAGTGAATTGCTGGATACGCAGTATTTT

d_call: .
clone_size: .
j_call: TRBJ2-4
cdr3_length: 18
v_call: TRBV14
cdr3_aa: CASSEQGNVGSAKNIQYF
cdr3_nt: TGTGCCAGCAGCGAGCAGGGCAACGTCGGTTCGGCCAAAAACATTCAGTACTTC

d_call: .
clone_size: .
j_call: TRBJ2-2
cdr3_length: 12
v_call: TRBV5-4
cdr3_aa: CASSHPYRELFF
cdr3_nt: TGTGCCAGCAGCCATCCCTATAGGGAGCTGTTTTTT

d_call: TRBD2
clone_size: .
j_call: TRBJ2-3
cdr3_length: 15
v_call: TRBV5-4
cdr3_aa: CASSFTSGGVATQYF
cdr3_nt: TGTGCCAGCAGCTTCACTAGCGGGGGGGTGGCTACGCAGTATTTT

d_call: TRBD2
clone_size: .
j_call: TRBJ2-5
cdr3_length: 14
v_call: TRBV7-8
cdr3_aa: CAGSLAGSPETQYF
cdr3_nt: TGTGCCGGCAGCTTAGCGGGAAGTCCCGAGACCCAGTACTTC

d_call: TRBD2
clone_size: .
j_call: TRBJ2-3
cdr3_length: 15
v_call: TRBV7-8
cdr3_aa: CASSLQAGGADTQYF
cdr3_nt: TGTGCCAGCAGCTTACAAGCGGGGGGGGCAGATACGCAGTATTTT

d_call: .
clone_size: .
j_call: TRBJ2-5
cdr3_length: 15
v_call: TRBV9
cdr3_aa: CASSVGTAREEPQYF
cdr3_nt: TGTGCCAGCAGCGTTGGGACCGCCCGGGAAGAGCCCCAGTACTTC

d_call: TRBD1
clone_size: once
j_call: TRBJ1-6
cdr3_length: 14
v_call: TRBV11-2
cdr3_aa: CASSPHRGLSPLHF
cdr3_nt: TGTGCCAGCAGCCCCCACAGGGGGCTATCACCCCTCCACTTT

d_call: .
clone_size: .
j_call: TRBJ2-2
cdr3_length: 15
v_call: TRBV7-3
cdr3_aa: CASTRQANAVGDRFF
cdr3_nt: TGTGCCAGCACAAGACAGGCCAACGCCGTTGGGGACCGATTTTTT

d_call: .
clone_size: .
j_call: TRBJ2-1
cdr3_length: 16
v_call: TRBV11-3
cdr3_aa: CAGSLDVTDGQDEQFF
cdr3_nt: TGTGCCGGCAGCTTAGATGTGACAGACGGTCAGGATGAGCAGTTCTTC

d_call: .
clone_size: .
j_call: TRBJ2-3
cdr3_length: 13
v_call: TRBV7-9
cdr3_aa: CACEVAAYQEPQF
cdr3_nt: TGTGCCTGCGAGGTAGCGGCGTACCAAGAGCCCCAGTTC

d_call: .
clone_size: .
j_call: TRBJ2-1
cdr3_length: 16
v_call: TRBV7-9
cdr3_aa: CASSLQSSYGANDQFF
cdr3_nt: TGTGCCAGCAGCTTACAGAGTAGCTACGGGGCCAACGACCAGTTCTTC

d_call: .
clone_size: .
j_call: TRBJ2-3
cdr3_length: 12
v_call: TRBV12-3/TRBV12-4
cdr3_aa: CASIKGSDTQYF
cdr3_nt: TGTGCCAGCATCAAAGGGTCAGATACGCAGTATTTT

d_call: .
clone_size: .
j_call: TRBJ2-1
cdr3_length: 17
v_call: TRBV5-1
cdr3_aa: CASRPQFGGPSYNEQFF
cdr3_nt: TGTGCCAGCAGGCCGCAATTCGGGGGCCCTTCCTACAATGAGCAGTTCTTC

d_call: TRBD1
clone_size: .
j_call: TRBJ2-3
cdr3_length: 14
v_call: TRBV7-9
cdr3_aa: CASSRRTGLWKHHF
cdr3_nt: TGTGCCAGCAGCCGACGGACAGGTCTCTGGAAACACCATTTT

d_call: .
clone_size: .
j_call: TRBJ2-3
cdr3_length: 13
v_call: TRBV7-2
cdr3_aa: CASRDRGTDTQYF
cdr3_nt: TGTGCCAGCAGGGATCGTGGAACAGATACGCAGTATTTT

d_call: .
clone_size: .
j_call: TRBJ1-5
cdr3_length: 15
v_call: TRBV7-8
cdr3_aa: CASSIAGGHDTQQHF
cdr3_nt: TGTGCCAGCAGCATAGCTGGAGGGCACGATACGCAGCAGCATTTT

d_call: .
clone_size: .
j_call: TRBJ2-5
cdr3_length: 12
v_call: TRBV5-6
cdr3_aa: CASGLTRETQYF
cdr3_nt: TGCGCCAGCGGCCTAACCCGGGAGACCCAGTACTTC

d_call: .
clone_size: .
j_call: TRBJ2-1
cdr3_length: 14
v_call: TRBV9
cdr3_aa: CASSWVPGELIFDF
cdr3_nt: TGTGCCAGCAGCTGGGTACCCGGGGAACTGATTTTTGACTTC

d_call: TRBD2
clone_size: many
j_call: TRBJ2-1
cdr3_length: 15
v_call: TRBV20-1
cdr3_aa: CSARGGGSSYNEQFF
cdr3_nt: TGCAGTGCTAGAGGGGGCGGGAGCTCCTACAATGAGCAGTTCTTC

d_call: .
clone_size: few
j_call: TRBJ1-2
cdr3_length: 16
v_call: TRBV7-2
cdr3_aa: CASSLGGGADTQYYTF
cdr3_nt: TGTGCCAGCAGCTTAGGGGGAGGCGCCGATACACAGTATTACACCTTC

d_call: .
clone_size: few
j_call: TRBJ2-5
cdr3_length: 14
v_call: TRBV9
cdr3_aa: CATSRGSGEETQYF
cdr3_nt: TGTGCCACCAGCAGGGGTTCCGGAGAAGAGACCCAGTACTTC

d_call: TRBD2
clone_size: .
j_call: TRBJ2-7
cdr3_length: 14
v_call: TRBV2
cdr3_aa: CASSEAGGGEPQHF
cdr3_nt: TGTGCCAGCAGTGAGGCAGGTGGGGGGGAGCCCCAGCACTTC

d_call: .
clone_size: .
j_call: TRBJ2-1
cdr3_length: 16
v_call: TRBV7-8
cdr3_aa: CASSLQRGRGTDEQFF
cdr3_nt: TGTGCCAGCAGCTTACAAAGAGGCCGCGGGACCGATGAGCAGTTCTTC

d_call: .
clone_size: .
j_call: TRBJ2-6
cdr3_length: 16
v_call: TRBV7-2
cdr3_aa: CASSLAGSYGAHDLTF
cdr3_nt: TGTGCCAGCAGCTTAGCGGGTAGTTACGGGGCGCACGACCTGACTTTC

d_call: TRBD1
clone_size: .
j_call: TRBJ1-1
cdr3_length: 15
v_call: TRBV11-3
cdr3_aa: CASSVDRTGTTEAFF
cdr3_nt: TGTGCCAGCAGCGTAGATCGGACAGGGACAACTGAAGCTTTCTTT

d_call: .
clone_size: .
j_call: TRBJ2-7
cdr3_length: 14
v_call: TRBV11-3
cdr3_aa: CASSLQVKVDEQYF
cdr3_nt: TGTGCCAGCAGCTTACAGGTGAAGGTCGACGAGCAGTACTTC

d_call: TRBD1
clone_size: few
j_call: TRBJ2-6
cdr3_length: 16
v_call: TRBV7-8
cdr3_aa: CASSFAPDGTALSLTF
cdr3_nt: TGTGCCAGCAGCTTTGCTCCAGACGGGACAGCCCTTTCCCTGACTTTC

d_call: .
clone_size: once
j_call: TRBJ1-6
cdr3_length: 16
v_call: TRBV9
cdr3_aa: CASSAGGTCWETHLHF
cdr3_nt: TGTGCCAGCAGCGCGGGGGGGACATGCTGGGAGACCCACCTCCACTTT

d_call: .
clone_size: once
j_call: TRBJ1-5
cdr3_length: 15
v_call: TRBV7-3
cdr3_aa: CASSAGVSRYKEQHF
cdr3_nt: TGTGCCAGCAGCGCAGGGGTCTCGAGATATAAGGAGCAGCATTTT

d_call: TRBD2
clone_size: .
j_call: TRBJ2-1
cdr3_length: 15
v_call: TRBV19
cdr3_aa: CASSIAGQAYNTQFF
cdr3_nt: TGTGCCAGTAGCATAGCGGGCCAGGCCTACAATACGCAGTTCTTC

d_call: TRBD1
clone_size: .
j_call: TRBJ2-3
cdr3_length: 13
v_call: TRBV7-3
cdr3_aa: CASSPRDSRTQYF
cdr3_nt: TGTGCCAGCAGCCCAAGGGACAGCCGGACGCAGTATTTT

d_call: TRBD1
clone_size: .
j_call: TRBJ1-3
cdr3_length: 13
v_call: TRBV2
cdr3_aa: CASSNRDSGTIYF
cdr3_nt: TGTGCCAGCAGTAATCGGGACAGCGGCACGATATATTTT

d_call: .
clone_size: .
j_call: TRBJ2-5
cdr3_length: 14
v_call: TRBV7-8
cdr3_aa: CATSRAADPDTQYF
cdr3_nt: TGTGCCACCAGCAGAGCGGCAGATCCCGATACCCAGTATTTC

d_call: .
clone_size: few
j_call: TRBJ1-2
cdr3_length: 11
v_call: TRBV19
cdr3_aa: CASSTDYGYTF
cdr3_nt: TGTGCCAGTAGTACCGACTATGGCTACACCTTC

d_call: .
clone_size: .
j_call: TRBJ1-2
cdr3_length: 13
v_call: TRBV5-4
cdr3_aa: CASSFGSAGGYTF
cdr3_nt: TGTGCCAGCAGCTTTGGTAGCGCAGGTGGCTACACCTTC

d_call: .
clone_size: .
j_call: TRBJ2-6
cdr3_length: 15
v_call: TRBV7-8
cdr3_aa: CASSSGGTGANVLTF
cdr3_nt: TGTGCCAGCAGCTCAGGTGGGACTGGGGCCAACGTCCTGACTTTC

d_call: .
clone_size: .
j_call: TRBJ2-7
cdr3_length: 13
v_call: TRBV11-3
cdr3_aa: CASSLDLRGEQYF
cdr3_nt: TGTGCCAGCAGCTTAGATCTGAGGGGGGAGCAGTACTTC

d_call: .
clone_size: .
j_call: TRBJ1-1
cdr3_length: 15
v_call: TRBV7-2
cdr3_aa: CASSLEVTANTEAFF
cdr3_nt: TGTGCCAGCAGCTTAGAGGTGACGGCGAATACTGAAGCTTTCTTT

d_call: .
clone_size: .
j_call: TRBJ2-5
cdr3_length: 14
v_call: TRBV5-6
cdr3_aa: CASSWGWGQETQYF
cdr3_nt: TGTGCCAGCAGCTGGGGCTGGGGCCAAGAGACCCAGTACTTC

d_call: TRBD2
clone_size: .
j_call: TRBJ2-1
cdr3_length: 16
v_call: TRBV7-9
cdr3_aa: CASSYERSGGRDEQFF
cdr3_nt: TGTGCCAGCAGCTATGAAAGAAGCGGGGGTCGCGATGAGCAGTTCTTC

d_call: .
clone_size: .
j_call: TRBJ2-6
cdr3_length: 16
v_call: TRBV7-8
cdr3_aa: CASSFGGRYGENVLTF
cdr3_nt: TGTGCCAGCAGCTTCGGGGGTAGGTACGGGGAGAACGTCCTGACTTTC

d_call: .
clone_size: few
j_call: TRBJ2-7
cdr3_length: 13
v_call: TRBV6-7
cdr3_aa: CASRIWEDYEQYF
cdr3_nt: TGTGCCAGCAGAATCTGGGAGGACTACGAGCAGTACTTC

d_call: .
clone_size: .
j_call: TRBJ2-3
cdr3_length: 16
v_call: TRBV5-1
cdr3_aa: CASSPNLGNFGDTQYF
cdr3_nt: TGCGCCAGCAGCCCGAATTTGGGCAACTTCGGAGATACGCAGTATTTT

d_call: .
clone_size: .
j_call: TRBJ2-7
cdr3_length: 13
v_call: TRBV7-2
cdr3_aa: CASRRQSSYEQYF
cdr3_nt: TGTGCCAGCAGACGACAGAGCTCCTACGAGCAGTACTTC

d_call: .
clone_size: .
j_call: TRBJ2-1
cdr3_length: 16
v_call: TRBV7-8
cdr3_aa: CASSLGGGTDPDEQFF
cdr3_nt: TGTGCCAGCAGCTTGGGGGGCGGAACCGATCCGGATGAGCAGTTCTTC

d_call: TRBD2
clone_size: .
j_call: TRBJ2-1
cdr3_length: 16
v_call: TRBV24-1
cdr3_aa: CATSDRTSSSYNEQFF
cdr3_nt: TGTGCCACCAGTGATCGGACTAGTTCGTCCTACAATGAGCAGTTCTTC

d_call: .
clone_size: .
j_call: TRBJ1-2
cdr3_length: 14
v_call: TRBV25-1
cdr3_aa: CASSEPQGRRGYTF
cdr3_nt: TGTGCCAGCAGTGAACCCCAGGGGAGGCGTGGCTACACCTTC

d_call: .
clone_size: .
j_call: TRBJ1-5
cdr3_length: 15
v_call: TRBV5-5
cdr3_aa: CASSLQIASNQPQHF
cdr3_nt: TGTGCCAGCAGCCTGCAGATTGCTAGCAATCAGCCCCAGCATTTT

d_call: .
clone_size: .
j_call: TRBJ2-3
cdr3_length: 14
v_call: TRBV5-8
cdr3_aa: CAARLATSPDTQYF
cdr3_nt: TGTGCCGCCAGATTGGCGACTAGTCCCGATACGCAGTATTTT